This passage covers 23 T cell receptor beta chains from one sample sequenced in a study of regulatory T cells in long-lasting Graves disease (dated by TCRdb to the early 2020s). In light of the paper, this sample's time point label describes: newly diagnosed GD, antithyroid drugs for less than 3 months. RNA was extracted from PBMCs in TRIzol for both TCR sequencing and RNA sequencing. Libraries were built with multiplex PCR. Sequencing instrument: Illumina HiSeq 4000. TCR beta libraries were built with iRepertoire HTBI primers and Arm-PCR amplification of CDR3 regions. Starting from the raw public reads, TCRdb applied fastp trimming at Q25, assembled clones with MiXCR and retained in-frame beta chains. All rows with the same CDR3 protein become a single entry with the most common DNA and genes. Counted in this sample were about 620,000 distinct CDR3 sequences; 15% to 20% of them appeared once. The top ten hold about 17% of the sample.

These data also featured in a second study, about T cells in Graves' hyperthyroidism and ophthalmopathy.

Source: peripheral blood mononuclear cells (PBMCs), taken at new diagnosis, from a patient treated with antithyroid drugs. All receptors come from a woman under 40 with Graves disease. Donor details come from another sample of the same person, matched by shared clones.

Many counts were recorded for this clonotype. The chain links TRBV20-1 to TRBJ2-1; D unclear. CDR1 and CDR2 (germline): DFQATT, SNEGSKA (reference sequence). The CDR3 spans 14 residues. V lost 0 bases, J lost 8 bases, and 14 bases lay in between. The CDR3 reads CSARDRSLWDEQFF. The CDR3 nucleotides read TGCAGTGCTAGAGATCGGAGTCTGTGGGATGAGCAGTTCTTC.

This rearrangement joins TRBV18 to TRBJ1-2, with TRBD1 matching over 9 bases. After removal of 1 base from V and 9 bases from J, the junction contained 3 bases not matched to a gene. The CDR3 contains 13 residues. Germline lookup yields CDR1 KGHSH and CDR2 LQKENI. CDR3 coding DNA: TGTGCCAGCTCACCACAGGACAGGGGAAGCTACACCTTC. This gives the protein CASSPQDRGSYTF.

This clonotype was counted many times. V gene TRBV28 combines with J gene TRBJ2-1; the D gene is possibly TRBD1 (6 bases). CDR3 length: 14 residues. Germline assignment: CDR1 MDHEN and CDR2 SYDVKM. With 6 bases removed from V and 7 bases from J, the gap between germline ends came to 16 bases. Here the CDR3 reads CASRRDGTPNEQFF. In DNA form, the CDR3 reads TGTGCCAGCAGACGAGATGGGACACCGAATGAGCAGTTCTTC.

The table lists this clonotype with many counts. The chain is built from TRBV7-9 and TRBJ2-5; TRBD2 matches at 14 bases. Germline V gene sequence: CDR1 SEHNR, CDR2 FQNEAQ (reference sequence). V lost 4 bases, J lost 7 bases, and 8 bases stayed unmatched. This CDR3 has 16 amino acids. CDR3 nucleotide sequence: TGTGCCAGCAGCTCCGGGACTAGCGGGAGTCCGAGGACCCAGTACTTC. As protein: CASSSGTSGSPRTQYF.

For this clonotype: Germline is not matched at one junction end, which may reflect a read error. The rearrangement uses TRBV27 and TRBJ1-6; 7 bases fit TRBD1. Germline-derived CDR1 and CDR2 are MNHEY and SMNVEV (reference sequence). The CDR3 spans 15 residues. This chain's CDR3 is CASRLSTGRNSPLHF. CDR3 bases: TGTGCCAGCAGATTATCGACAGGGCGTAATTCACCCCTCCACTTT.

This clonotype came up many times. The chain couples TRBV7-9 to TRBJ2-5; D may match TRBD1 or TRBD2 (6 bases each). V shed 2 bases and J shed 2 bases, with 21 bases lying between them. The CDR3 is 18 residues long. Germline CDR1 is SEHNR and CDR2 is FQNEAQ (reference sequence). The chain's CDR3 is CASSLPPTGAFGQETQYF. As DNA, the CDR3 is TGTGCCAGCAGCTTACCCCCGACGGGGGCATTTGGGCAAGAGACCCAGTACTTC.

This clonotype was detected ten times or more. V is TRBV27 and J is TRBJ1-3; no definite D call. With 5 bases removed from V and 1 base from J, the gap between germline ends came to 6 bases. This CDR3 contains 13 residues. CDR1 and CDR2 from the germline V gene are MNHEY and SMNVEV (reference sequence). The CDR3 coding sequence is TGTGCCAGCAGTCGGGGTTCTGGAAACACCATATATTTT. It is translated as CASSRGSGNTIYF.

This clonotype was found many times. The rearrangement links TRBV11-1 to TRBJ2-7; the D gene could be TRBD1 or TRBD2 (5 bases each). The length of the CDR3 is 17 residues. The germline V gene encodes CDR1 SGHAT and CDR2 FQDESV (reference sequence). V lost 3 bases and J lost 2, with 20 bases in between. DNA for the CDR3: TGTGCCAGCAGCTTTGGATCGTGGGACCGCTTGGCCTACGAGCAGTACTTC. Translation gives CASSFGSWDRLAYEQYF. The full variable domain, rest sourced from reference TRBV11-1 and TRBJ2-7, is EAEVAQSPRYKITEKSQAVAFWCDPISGHATLYWYRQILGQGPELLVQFQDESVVDDSQLPKDRFSAERLKGVDSTLKIQPAELGDSAMYLCASSFGSWDRLAYEQYFGPGTRLTVT.

The chain employs TRBV5-1 and TRBJ2-5, with D unresolved. Germline CDR1 SGHRS, CDR2 YFSETQ. V was pared by 4 bases and J by 5 bases, with 21 bases between. The CDR3 consists of 16 residues. The CDR3 bases are TGCGCCAGCAGCGATGGGGTTCCTGCGGCGTCGGAGACCCAGTACTTC. This codes for CASSDGVPAASETQYF.

This chain uses TRBV4-2 with TRBJ2-7; 7 positions agree with TRBD2. J lost 1 base, V lost 1 base, and 7 bases had no gene match. Germline CDR1 LGHNA, CDR2 YNFKEQ. The CDR3 has 16 amino acids. CDR3 protein: CASSQGAGGGSYEQYF. In DNA, the CDR3 is TGTGCCAGCAGCCAAGGAGCTGGCGGGGGATCCTACGAGCAGTACTTC.

Only a few counts were recorded for this clonotype. The chain uses TRBV28 and TRBJ1-4; tentative D call: TRBD1 (5 bases). Looked up from germline, CDR1 is MDHEN and CDR2 is SYDVKM. This CDR3 region has 15 residues. V was trimmed by 7 bases and J by 8 bases, leaving 20 bases between them. CDR3 amino acids: CASKSPGLRWEKLFF. Here the CDR3 DNA reads TGTGCCAGCAAAAGCCCGGGACTCAGATGGGAAAAACTGTTTTTT.

In this sample, this clonotype turned up many times. The rearrangement uses TRBV7-9 and TRBJ2-7; the match to TRBD1 covers 7 bases. In germline, CDR1 is SEHNR, CDR2 FQNEAQ (reference sequence). With 2 bases clipped from V and 2 bases from J, the junction kept 12 bases outside the gene matches. The CDR3 extends over 17 amino acids. The CDR3 loop reads CASSLSLIQGKPYEQYF. CDR3 coding DNA: TGTGCCAGCAGCTTATCTTTGATACAGGGGAAACCCTACGAGCAGTACTTC.

This clonotype was seen a few times. This chain connects TRBV29-1 to TRBJ2-7; D possibly corresponds to TRBD1 (5 bases). Trimming removed 0 bases from V and 3 bases from J, with 15 bases in between. The CDR3 length is 15 residues. The germline V gene has CDR1 SQVTM and CDR2 ANQGSEA. The CDR3, as DNA: TGCAGCGTTGAAGATCGTGAGACAGACCTCTACGAGCAGTACTTC. Protein product: CSVEDRETDLYEQYF.

The table lists this clonotype with many counts. This rearrangement joins TRBV28 to TRBJ1-2; D may be TRBD1 (5 bases). The germline gives CDR1 MDHEN, CDR2 SYDVKM. The CDR3 is 11 amino acids. V was cut by 8 bases and J by 4 bases, with 8 bases left in between. CDR3 region: CASGGTYGYTF. CDR3 sequence (DNA): TGTGCCAGCGGAGGGACCTATGGCTACACCTTC.

The rearrangement uses TRBV7-3 and TRBJ2-1; D ambiguous. Germline V gene sequence: CDR1 SGHTA, CDR2 FQGTGA. The germline V and J ends were trimmed by 5 bases and 7 bases, with 24 bases remaining between them. The CDR3 sequence is 17 residues long. This CDR3 reads CASSPRVSLRSVNEQFF. CDR3 nucleotide sequence: TGTGCCAGCAGCCCGCGTGTCAGTCTTCGGAGTGTGAATGAGCAGTTCTTC.

This clonotype occurred a few times. CDR3 in DNA: TGCGCCAGCGGTACCCCAGACCGGACTGAAGCTTTCTTT. Amino acid sequence: CASGTPDRTEAFF. J is TRBJ1-1 and V is TRBV5-1; D is undetermined. This CDR3 has 13 amino acids. Germline V gene sequence: CDR1 SGHRS, CDR2 YFSETQ. The V end lost 7 bases, the J end lost 5 bases, and 15 bases lay between the germline ends.

In this sample, this clonotype turned up a few times. This may stem from a read error, because a much larger clone lies one nucleotide away. The chain employs TRBV6-2 or TRBV6-3 and TRBJ1-5; D is unresolved. Germline lookup yields CDR1 MNHEY and CDR2 SVGEGT. The CDR3 extends over 13 amino acids. V lost 2 bases to trimming and J lost 5 bases, with 7 bases between them. The chain's CDR3 is CASSYGRDQPQHF. The CDR3 DNA is TGTGCCAGCAGTTACGGGCGAGATCAGCCCCAGCATTTT.

With respect to this clonotype: A much larger clonotype is one base distant, so this may be a read error. The chain carries TRBV5-1 and TRBJ2-1; D gene unclear. V lost 6 bases to trimming and J lost 5 bases, with 12 bases between them. In germline, CDR1 is SGHRS, CDR2 YFSETQ. The length of the CDR3 is 13 residues. Written as DNA, the CDR3 is TGCGCCAGCACGGCCAACAACGACAATGAGCAGTTCTTC. Translated, it gives CASTANNDNEQFF.

This clonotype showed up just a few times. The chain uses TRBV5-4 and TRBJ2-7; D uncertain. This CDR3 has 14 amino acids. CDR1 and CDR2 (germline): SGHNT, YYREEE (reference sequence). Trimming removed 2 bases at V and 0 bases at J, with 9 bases between. CDR3 DNA: TGTGCCAGCAGCTTCGAGTTTAGCTCCTACGAGCAGTACTTC. As protein: CASSFEFSSYEQYF.

The chain has TRBV7-6 and TRBJ1-6; perhaps TRBD1 as D (5 bases). The CDR3 runs 18 residues. The germline V and J ends were trimmed by 4 bases and 10 bases, with 26 bases remaining between them. Germline V gene sequence: CDR1 SGHVS, CDR2 FNYEAQ. The CDR3 reads CASSSGGTDVLEGSPLHF. As DNA, the CDR3 is TGTGCCAGCAGCTCCGGCGGGACCGATGTTTTGGAGGGGTCACCCCTCCACTTT.

This sequence joins TRBV4-1 and TRBJ2-7; no clear D gene. V was trimmed by 0 bases and J by 5 bases, leaving 14 bases between them. The CDR3 runs to 15 residues. Germline assignment: CDR1 MGHRA and CDR2 YSYEKL. The CDR3 sequence is CASSQENTLWHEQYF. The CDR3 nucleotides are TGCGCCAGCAGCCAAGAAAACACCCTCTGGCACGAGCAGTACTTC.

There are many counts of this clonotype. The V call is TRBV24-1, the J call TRBJ2-3; 10 bases line up with TRBD2. Trimming removed 7 bases from V and 4 bases from J; junction bases left unmatched: 13. Germline-derived CDR1 and CDR2 are KGHDR and SFDVKD. This CDR3 comprises 17 residues. CDR3 sequence (DNA): TGTGCCACCAGCATTGGCCTCCTAGCGGGAGTCGCAGATACGCAGTATTTT. This translates into CATSIGLLAGVADTQYF.

The chain employs TRBV30 and TRBJ2-1; 15 nucleotides match TRBD2. CDR1 is GTSNPN and CDR2 is SVGIG in the germline V gene (reference sequence). V lost 4 bases, J lost 2 bases, and 6 bases stayed unmatched. The CDR3 totals 17 residues. The CDR3 region has the DNA TGTGCCTGGACACCGGGACTAGCGGGAGGTACCTACAATGAGCAGTTCTTC. As protein: CAWTPGLAGGTYNEQFF.